This T cell receptor beta chain was captured by sequencing in a study of T cells expressing NK-cell markers. TCRdb reprocessed the 5' RACE reads and stores each CDR3 protein as one record, lacking DNA. The clone table shows about 300,000 distinct CDR3 sequences, with the ten largest holding more than 3.5%. Germline V gene lookup returns CDR1 SGHTA and CDR2 FQGNSA. This CDR3 region has 17 residues. Sequencing was carried out using blood T cells: a sorted CD56 or NKG2C T cell subset, CD4+ or CD8+ T cells, or bulk PBMC T cells (not recorded which). The chain joins TRBV7-2 to TRBJ2-5; no DNA is available, so the TRBD1 call from TCRdb remains unchecked. This TCR came from a woman aged 18-70 years in good health. This CDR3 is CASSPRRGRTTQETQYF.